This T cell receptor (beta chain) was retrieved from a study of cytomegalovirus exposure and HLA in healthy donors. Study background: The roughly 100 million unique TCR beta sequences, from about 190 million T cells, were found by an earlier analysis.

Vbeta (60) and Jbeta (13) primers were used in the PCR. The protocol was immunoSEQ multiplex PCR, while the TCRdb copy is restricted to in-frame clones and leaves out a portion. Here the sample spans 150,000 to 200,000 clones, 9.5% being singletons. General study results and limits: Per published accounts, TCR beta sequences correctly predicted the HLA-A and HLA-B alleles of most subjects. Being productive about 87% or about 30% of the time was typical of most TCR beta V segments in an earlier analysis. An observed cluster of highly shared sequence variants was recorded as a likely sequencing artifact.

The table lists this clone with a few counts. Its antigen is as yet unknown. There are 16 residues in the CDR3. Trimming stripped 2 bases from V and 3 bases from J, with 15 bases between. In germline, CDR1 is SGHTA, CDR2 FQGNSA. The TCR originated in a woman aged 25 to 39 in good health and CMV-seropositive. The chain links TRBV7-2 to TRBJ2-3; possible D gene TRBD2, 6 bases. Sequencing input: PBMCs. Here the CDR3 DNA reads TGTGCCAGCAGCTTACCTTCGGGGGTAGTGACAGATACGCAGTATTTT. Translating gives CASSLPSGVVTDTQYF. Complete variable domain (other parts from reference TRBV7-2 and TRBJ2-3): GAGVSQSPSNKVTEKGKDVELRCDPISGHTALYWYRQSLGQGLEFLIYFQGNSAPDKSGLPSDRFSAERTGGSVSTLTIQRTQQEDSAVYLCASSLPSGVVTDTQYFGPGTRLTVL.